The entry that follows covers one T cell receptor beta chain sequence. This CDR3 spans 13 amino acids. CDR1 SGHAT and CDR2 FQNNGV come from the germline V gene. Between the trimmed V and J ends, which lost 5 bases and 4 bases, there was a span of 11 bases. This entry is derived from a study of blood T cell repertoires in COVID-19. Study overall: The United States, Italy and Spain supplied acute and convalescent COVID-19 samples.

Participants, about 18 to 100 years old, spanned approximately 25 US areas. Cohort 3 donors counted as recovered after two negative PCRs, clearance, or resolved symptoms. Method: immunoSEQ multiplex PCR; TCRdb's copy keeps in-frame clones and lacks some. The data contain 360,000 or so clones, approximately 89% of them seen just once; the ten biggest clones take up 1.5% to 2%. The V and J genes are TRBV11-2 and TRBJ1-2; possible D gene TRBD1, 6 bases. This TCR came from a woman in her thirties who had recovered from COVID-19. Sequencing was performed on PBMCs or T cells enriched from blood (not recorded which). CDR3 sequence (DNA): TGTGCCAGCAGCCCAACAGGGACCTATGGCTACACCTTC. It codes for CASSPTGTYGYTF. Looking up the rest from reference TRBV11-2 and TRBJ1-2 gives the full variable domain: EAGVAQSPRYKIIEKRQSVAFWCNPISGHATLYWYQQILGQGPKLLIQFQNNGVVDDSQLPKDRFSAERLKGVDSTLKIQPAKLEDSAVYLCASSPTGTYGYTFGSGTRLTVV.